The 5 T cell receptor beta chains in this list originate from one sample, sequenced in a study of OX40 agonist ivuxolimab in advanced cancers. TCRdb's table, derived via immunoSEQ multiplex PCR, lists solely in-frame clones and lacks some. The sample contains 65,000 to 85,000 clones, 85% to 95% of which appear only once. This specimen was CD4+ or CD8+ T cells sorted from blood, taken in a trial of the OX40 agonist ivuxolimab. These receptors all come from an adult with an advanced solid tumor such as melanoma, head and neck, liver or kidney cancer.

The DNA of the CDR3 is TGTGCCAGCAGCAAAGGGAGAATACGGGCCCGCTCATCCTATGGCTACACCTTC. Amino acids: CASSKGRIRARSSYGYTF. The chain has TRBV21-1 and TRBJ1-2. TRBV21-1 corresponds to a pseudogene. The CDR3 extends over 18 amino acids.

The chain has TRBV4-3 and TRBJ2-5, with 12 bases identical to TRBD2. The length of the CDR3 is 17 residues. CDR1 LGHNA and CDR2 YSLEER come from the germline V gene. Trimming removed 4 bases from V and 2 bases from J; junction bases left unmatched: 8. The CDR3 here is CASSPSLAGGRQETQYF. CDR3 coding DNA: TGCGCCAGCAGCCCCTCCCTAGCGGGGGGGCGTCAAGAGACCCAGTACTTC.

This rearrangement joins TRBV9 to TRBJ1-1, with 7 bases lining up with TRBD1. CDR1 and CDR2 (germline): SGDLS, YYNGEE. After removal of 3 bases from V and 6 bases from J, the junction contained 11 bases not matched to a gene. The CDR3 contains 15 residues. The CDR3: CASSAALGQTSEAFF. CDR3 sequence (DNA): TGTGCCAGCAGCGCCGCCCTGGGACAGACATCTGAAGCTTTCTTT. Looking up the rest from reference TRBV9 and TRBJ1-1 gives the full variable domain: DSGVTQTPKHLITATGQRVTLRCSPRSGDLSVYWYQQSLDQGLQFLIQYYNGEERAKGNILERFSAQQFPDLHSELNLSSLELGDSALYFCASSAALGQTSEAFFGQGTRLTVV.

This chain uses TRBV30 with TRBJ2-7; 7 nucleotides agree with TRBD1. CDR1 and CDR2 from the germline V gene are GTSNPN and SVGIG (reference sequence). With 0 bases clipped from V and 4 bases from J, the junction kept 6 bases outside the gene matches. The CDR3 sequence is 14 residues long. DNA for the CDR3: TGTGCCTGGAGTGTATCGGGACAGATATACGAGCAGTACTTC. Translated: CAWSVSGQIYEQYF.

The chain carries TRBV6-5 and TRBJ2-2, with 11 bases aligning to TRBD1. V was pared by 2 bases and J by 4 bases, with 3 bases of the junction left unmatched. CDR1 is MNHEY and CDR2 is SVGAGI in the germline V gene. This CDR3 spans 16 amino acids. This CDR3 reads CASSYPDRGLTGELFF. CDR3 in DNA: TGTGCCAGCAGTTACCCGGACAGGGGGCTCACCGGGGAGCTGTTTTTT.